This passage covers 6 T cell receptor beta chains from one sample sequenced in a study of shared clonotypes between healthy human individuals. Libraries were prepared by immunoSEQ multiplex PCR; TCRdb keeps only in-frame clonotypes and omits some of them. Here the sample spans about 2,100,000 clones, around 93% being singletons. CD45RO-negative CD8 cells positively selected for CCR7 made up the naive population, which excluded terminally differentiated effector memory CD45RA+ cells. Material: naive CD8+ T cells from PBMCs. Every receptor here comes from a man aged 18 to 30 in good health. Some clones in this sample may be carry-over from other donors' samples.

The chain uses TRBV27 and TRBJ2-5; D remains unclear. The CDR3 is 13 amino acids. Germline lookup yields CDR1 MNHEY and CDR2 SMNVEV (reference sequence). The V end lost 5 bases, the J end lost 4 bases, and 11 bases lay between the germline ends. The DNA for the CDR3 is TGTGCCAGCAGTCCCTCATATGGAGAGACCCAGTACTTC. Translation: CASSPSYGETQYF.

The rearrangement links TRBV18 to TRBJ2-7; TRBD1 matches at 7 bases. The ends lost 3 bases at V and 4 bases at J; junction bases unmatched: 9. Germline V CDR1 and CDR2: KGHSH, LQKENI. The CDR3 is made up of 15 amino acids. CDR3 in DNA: TGTGCCAGCTCACCGCGACAGGGTGGGGAGTACGAGCAGTACTTC. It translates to CASSPRQGGEYEQYF.

The CDR3 DNA reads TGCGCCAGCAGCTTCGGACAGGGGATTCGCTACGAGCAGTACTTC. Its protein is CASSFGQGIRYEQYF. The chain employs TRBV5-1 and TRBJ2-7; 9 nucleotides align to TRBD1. Germline CDR1 is SGHRS and CDR2 is YFSETQ. J gave up 3 bases and V 2 bases, and 6 bases lay outside the gene matches. The length of the CDR3 is 15 residues.

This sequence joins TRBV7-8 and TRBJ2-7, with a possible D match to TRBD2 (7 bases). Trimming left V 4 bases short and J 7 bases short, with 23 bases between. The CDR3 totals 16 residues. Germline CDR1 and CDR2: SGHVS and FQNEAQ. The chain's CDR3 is CASSSATGLTRGEQYF. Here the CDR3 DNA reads TGTGCCAGCAGCTCGGCAACGGGACTAACAAGGGGGGAGCAGTACTTC.

In DNA, the CDR3 is TGTGCCAGCAGCTCAGCGGGCCGAGCCACAGATACGCAGTATTTT. Amino acid sequence: CASSSAGRATDTQYF. J is TRBJ2-3 and V is TRBV5-8; possible D gene TRBD2, 6 bases. Germline values: CDR1 SGHTS, CDR2 YDEGEE. This CDR3 contains 15 residues. Trimming removed 3 bases at V and 2 bases at J, with 13 bases between.

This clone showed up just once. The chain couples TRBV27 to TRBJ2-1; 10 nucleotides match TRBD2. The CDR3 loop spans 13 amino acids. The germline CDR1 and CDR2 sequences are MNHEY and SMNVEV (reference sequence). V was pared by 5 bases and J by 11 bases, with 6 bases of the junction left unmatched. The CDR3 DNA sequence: TGTGCCAGCAGTCCCGGGACTAGCGCGAAGCAGTTCTTC. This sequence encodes CASSPGTSAKQFF.